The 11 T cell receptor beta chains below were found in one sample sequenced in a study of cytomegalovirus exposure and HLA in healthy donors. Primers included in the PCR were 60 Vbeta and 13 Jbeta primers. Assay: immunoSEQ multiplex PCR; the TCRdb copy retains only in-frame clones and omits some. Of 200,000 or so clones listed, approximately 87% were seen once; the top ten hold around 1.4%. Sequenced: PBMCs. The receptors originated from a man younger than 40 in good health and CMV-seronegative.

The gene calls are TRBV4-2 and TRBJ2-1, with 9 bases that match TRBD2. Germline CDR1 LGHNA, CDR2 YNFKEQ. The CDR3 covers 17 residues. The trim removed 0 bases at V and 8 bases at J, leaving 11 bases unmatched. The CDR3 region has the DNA TGTGCCAGCAGCCAAGAATATATTAGCGGGAGTGGGGATGAGCAGTTCTTC. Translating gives CASSQEYISGSGDEQFF.

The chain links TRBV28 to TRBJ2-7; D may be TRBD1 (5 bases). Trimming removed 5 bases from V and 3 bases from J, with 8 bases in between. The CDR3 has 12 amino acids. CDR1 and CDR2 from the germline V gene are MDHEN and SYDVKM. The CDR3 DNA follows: TGTGCCAGCAGTCAGGACAACTACGAGCAGTACTTC. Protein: CASSQDNYEQYF.

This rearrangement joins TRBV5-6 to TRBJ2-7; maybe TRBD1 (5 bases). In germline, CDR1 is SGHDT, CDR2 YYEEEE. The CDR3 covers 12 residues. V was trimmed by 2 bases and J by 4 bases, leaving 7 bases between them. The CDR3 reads CASSFTGYEQYF. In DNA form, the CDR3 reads TGTGCCAGCAGCTTTACAGGATACGAGCAGTACTTC.

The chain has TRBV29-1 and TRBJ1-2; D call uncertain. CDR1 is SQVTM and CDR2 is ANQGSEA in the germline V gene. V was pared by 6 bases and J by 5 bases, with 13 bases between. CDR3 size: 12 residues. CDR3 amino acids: CSVKLEGYGYTF. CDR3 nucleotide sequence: TGCAGCGTGAAACTGGAGGGATATGGCTACACCTTC.

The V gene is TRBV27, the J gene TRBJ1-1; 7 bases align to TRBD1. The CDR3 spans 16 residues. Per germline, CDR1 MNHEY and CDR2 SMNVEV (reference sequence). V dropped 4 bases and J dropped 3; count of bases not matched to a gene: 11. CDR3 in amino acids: CASSSTGALTHTEAFF. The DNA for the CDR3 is TGTGCCAGCAGTTCAACAGGGGCCCTGACCCACACTGAAGCTTTCTTT.

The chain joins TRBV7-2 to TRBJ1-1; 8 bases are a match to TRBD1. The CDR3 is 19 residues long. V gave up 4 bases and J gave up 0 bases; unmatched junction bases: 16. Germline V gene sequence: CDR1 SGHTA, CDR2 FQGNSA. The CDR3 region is CASSSLRSTGAGLNTEAFF. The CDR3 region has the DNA TGTGCCAGCAGCTCACTAAGGTCGACAGGGGCCGGTTTGAACACTGAAGCTTTCTTT.

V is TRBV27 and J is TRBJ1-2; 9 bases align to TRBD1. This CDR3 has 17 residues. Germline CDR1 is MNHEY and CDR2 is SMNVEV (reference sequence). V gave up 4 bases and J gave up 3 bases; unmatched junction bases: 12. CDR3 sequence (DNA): TGTGCCAGCAGTTCCCCTCTGGGACAGGGTGCCCACTATGGCTACACCTTC. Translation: CASSSPLGQGAHYGYTF.

The CDR3 nucleotides are TGTGCCAGCAGCTTGCTCCCAGGGGCTTCCTCCTACGAGCAGTACTTC. Encoded protein: CASSLLPGASSYEQYF. The rearrangement joins TRBV11-2 to TRBJ2-7; D is possibly TRBD1 (6 bases). Deletions cut 3 bases from V and 0 bases from J, with 15 bases between. The V gene's germline CDR1 is SGHAT and CDR2 FQNNGV. The CDR3 has 16 amino acids.

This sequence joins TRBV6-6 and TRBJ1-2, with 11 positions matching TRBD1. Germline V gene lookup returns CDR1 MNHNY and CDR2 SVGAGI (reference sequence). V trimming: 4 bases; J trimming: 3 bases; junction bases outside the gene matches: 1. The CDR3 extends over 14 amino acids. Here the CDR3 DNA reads TGTGCCAGCAGTTGGGGACAGGGGGACTATGGCTACACCTTC. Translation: CASSWGQGDYGYTF.

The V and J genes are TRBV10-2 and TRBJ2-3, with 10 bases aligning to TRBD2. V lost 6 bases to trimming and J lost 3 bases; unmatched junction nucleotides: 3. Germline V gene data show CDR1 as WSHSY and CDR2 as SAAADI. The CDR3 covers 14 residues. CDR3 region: CASSRAGGTDTQYF. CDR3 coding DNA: TGCGCCAGCAGCAGAGCGGGGGGGACAGATACGCAGTATTTT.

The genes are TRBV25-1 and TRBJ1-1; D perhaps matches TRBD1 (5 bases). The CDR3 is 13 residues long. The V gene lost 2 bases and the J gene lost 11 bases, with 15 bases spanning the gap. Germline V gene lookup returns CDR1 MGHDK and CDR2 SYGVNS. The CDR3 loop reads CASSERRGPGAFF. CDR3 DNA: TGTGCCAGCAGTGAACGTAGGGGTCCAGGGGCTTTCTTT.